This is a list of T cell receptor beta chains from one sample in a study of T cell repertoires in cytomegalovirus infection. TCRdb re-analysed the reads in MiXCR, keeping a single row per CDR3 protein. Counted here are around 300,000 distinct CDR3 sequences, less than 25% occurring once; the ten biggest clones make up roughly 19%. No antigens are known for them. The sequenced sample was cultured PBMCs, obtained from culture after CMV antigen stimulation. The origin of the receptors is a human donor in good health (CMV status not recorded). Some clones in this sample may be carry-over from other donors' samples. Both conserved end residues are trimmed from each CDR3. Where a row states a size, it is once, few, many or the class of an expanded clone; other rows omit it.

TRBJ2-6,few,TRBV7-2,ASSPNSGANVLT
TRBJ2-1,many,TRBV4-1,ASSLQPHFQAGLGGEQF
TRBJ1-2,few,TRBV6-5,ASSFHRMAVSSNYGYT
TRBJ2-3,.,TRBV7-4,ASSETGASTDTQY
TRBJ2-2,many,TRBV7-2,ASSIDPPRLGNTGELF
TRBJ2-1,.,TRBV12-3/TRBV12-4,ASTSDGRSSYNEQF
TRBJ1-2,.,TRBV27,ASAPSGVPYGYT
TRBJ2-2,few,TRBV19,ASSIPFAGGTGELF
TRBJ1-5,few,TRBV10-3,AISESEYQPQH
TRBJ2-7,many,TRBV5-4,ASSKTSGRKRREQY
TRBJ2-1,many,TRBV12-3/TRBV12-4,ASGLAGGLSEQF
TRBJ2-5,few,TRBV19,ASSMGLQETQY
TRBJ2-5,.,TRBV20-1,SAMPLTVGGQETQY
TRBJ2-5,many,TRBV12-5,ASGLKVTQY
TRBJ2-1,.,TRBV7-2,ASSALSVTSGHNEQF
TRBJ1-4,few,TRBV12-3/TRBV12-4,ASSFGEGRADEKLF
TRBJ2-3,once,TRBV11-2,ASSLGSGRGDTQY
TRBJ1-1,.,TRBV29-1,SAEGRAATEAF
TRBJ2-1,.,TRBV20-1,SARDQPLGTGGYNEQF
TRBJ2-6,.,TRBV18,ASSHRGGQTHSGANVLT
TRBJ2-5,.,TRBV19,ASSMGPGETQY
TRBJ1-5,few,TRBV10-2,ASSERLSNQPQH
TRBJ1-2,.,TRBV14,ASSHALTGGFYGYT
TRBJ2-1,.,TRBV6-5,ASSLPGLAENNEQF
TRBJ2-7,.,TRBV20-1,SAPSKDWYGTAQY
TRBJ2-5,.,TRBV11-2,ASSLPSGGQETQY
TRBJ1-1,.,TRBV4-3,ASSQENSAPNGATEAF
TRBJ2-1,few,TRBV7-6,ASSLGGSLSYNEQF
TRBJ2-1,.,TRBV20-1,SARWGGVNEQF
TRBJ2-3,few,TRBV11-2,ASSIWGSPGTQY
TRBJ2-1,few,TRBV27,ASSLSGLAAPSGQF
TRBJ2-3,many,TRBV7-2,ASRPAGALDTQY
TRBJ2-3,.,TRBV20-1,SAPLPSGRADTQY
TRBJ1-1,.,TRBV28,ASSFPEAF
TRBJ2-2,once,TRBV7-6,ASSPPAGGLTGELF
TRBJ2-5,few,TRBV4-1,ASSPWTGEEETQY
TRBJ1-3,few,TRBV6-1,ASSAAVRVSGNTIY
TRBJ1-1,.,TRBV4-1,ASSQEKTGGNTEAF
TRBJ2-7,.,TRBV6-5,ASSLQREAYEQY
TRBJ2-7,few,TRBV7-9,ASSSPPLPEQY
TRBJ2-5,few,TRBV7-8,ASSLVYPGASSETQY
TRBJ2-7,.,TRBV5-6,ASRSSGAYSYEQY
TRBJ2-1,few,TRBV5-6,ASSLDSSMVGEQF
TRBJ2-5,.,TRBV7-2,ASSLVSGAEETQY
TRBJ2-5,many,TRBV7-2,ASRGQRQETQY
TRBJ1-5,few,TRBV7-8,ASSLEARNQPQH
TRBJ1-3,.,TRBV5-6,ASRETGGYGNTIY